The next 14 T cell receptor beta chains were all read from a single sample in a study of cytomegalovirus exposure and HLA in healthy donors. PCR used 60 Vbeta primers and 13 Jbeta primers. Clones were sequenced by immunoSEQ multiplex PCR, and TCRdb holds only the in-frame ones, with some missing. The sample holds about 100,000 clones; about 77% are singletons and the top ten take about 4.2%. What was sequenced was PBMCs. All receptors come from a woman aged 45 to 65 in good health and CMV-seropositive.

This clone was detected only once. The rearrangement joins TRBV5-1 to TRBJ2-5; D gene uncertain. The CDR3 covers 11 residues. Germline V gene sequence: CDR1 SGHRS, CDR2 YFSETQ. The ends were cut back, 3 bases at V and 5 bases at J, with 5 bases in the middle. For the CDR3, the DNA is TGCGCCAGCAGCTCCTCGGAGACCCAGTACTTC. Its translation is CASSSSETQYF.

This clone appeared once. The rearrangement uses TRBV5-1 and TRBJ1-2, with no clear D. Germline CDR1 SGHRS, CDR2 YFSETQ. Trimming cost V 0 bases and J 0 bases, with 6 bases left between them. The length of the CDR3 is 14 residues. The CDR3 sequence is CASSLESSNYGYTF. Here the CDR3 DNA reads TGCGCCAGCAGCTTGGAATCTTCTAACTATGGCTACACCTTC.

The rearrangement links TRBV27 to TRBJ2-3, with TRBD2 identical over 14 bases. Germline values: CDR1 MNHEY, CDR2 SMNVEV (reference sequence). Trimming cost V 5 bases and J 5 bases; bases outside gene matches: 12. The CDR3 has 18 residues. CDR3 amino acids: CASSPWTSGRLTVDTQYF. In DNA form, the CDR3 reads TGTGCCAGCAGTCCTTGGACTAGCGGGAGGCTAACTGTAGATACGCAGTATTTT.

This clone was observed a handful of times. This sequence joins TRBV4-2 and TRBJ2-3; no clear D. Between the trimmed V and J ends, which lost 3 bases and 1 base, there was a span of 20 bases. The CDR3 sequence is 18 residues long. The V gene's germline CDR1 is LGHNA and CDR2 YNFKEQ. The CDR3: CASSHPPPTRSGTDTQYF. DNA for the CDR3: TGTGCCAGCAGCCACCCTCCCCCTACCCGTTCTGGCACAGATACGCAGTATTTT.

This clone was counted once. J is TRBJ2-7 and V is TRBV20-1; unclear D gene. This CDR3 is built from 11 residues. Germline CDR1 is DFQATT and CDR2 is SNEGSKA (reference sequence). V was shortened by 0 bases and J by 10 bases, with 10 bases between the two germline ends. CDR3 region: CSARDGRSQYF. As DNA, the CDR3 is TGCAGTGCTAGAGATGGCCGGAGCCAGTACTTC.

The table lists this clone with a few counts. The chain carries TRBV11-2 and TRBJ1-6; no reliable D call. This CDR3 region has 14 residues. V was clipped by 5 bases and J by 9 bases, with 14 bases between them. Germline values: CDR1 SGHAT, CDR2 FQNNGV. DNA of the CDR3: TGTGCCAGCAGCCCATTAGAGGGTGGTTCACCCCTCCACTTT. Translated, it gives CASSPLEGGSPLHF.

The J gene is TRBJ2-4, the V gene TRBV6-1, with D perhaps TRBD1 (5 bases). Trimming shortened V by 2 bases and J by 9 bases, and 14 bases separated the two germline ends. Germline V gives CDR1 MNHNS, CDR2 SASEGT. The CDR3 sequence is 14 residues long. The CDR3 DNA reads TGTGCCAGCAGTGAATTTAAGGGGCAAAGCATTCAGTACTTC. Its translation is CASSEFKGQSIQYF.

V usage is TRBV18 and J usage is TRBJ2-1; a possible D gene is TRBD2 (6 bases). Germline CDR1 and CDR2: KGHSH and LQKENI. This CDR3 contains 14 residues. V lost 6 bases to trimming and J lost 4 bases, with 13 bases between them. The CDR3, as DNA: TGTGCCAGCTCTGCGCGGGGAGCTTACAATGAGCAGTTCTTC. This codes for CASSARGAYNEQFF.

The chain employs TRBV19 and TRBJ1-1; D ambiguous. CDR1 and CDR2 (germline): LNHDA, SQIVND (reference sequence). V lost 5 bases and J 6 bases, leaving 10 bases between the germline ends. CDR3 length: 12 residues. CDR3 DNA sequence: TGTGCCAGTAGTTGGACTGGGCCTGAAGCTTTCTTT. Protein product: CASSWTGPEAFF.

This clone was detected only once. The V gene is TRBV6-5, the J gene TRBJ1-6; D possibly corresponds to TRBD1 (5 bases). Germline CDR1 is MNHEY and CDR2 is SVGAGI. V lost 1 base, J lost 7 bases, and 11 bases lay in between. The CDR3 has 15 residues. The CDR3: CASSYWEGPNSPLHF. The DNA of the CDR3 is TGTGCCAGCAGTTACTGGGAGGGGCCGAATTCACCCCTCCACTTT.

The chain is built from TRBV29-1 and TRBJ2-3, with 8 bases identical to TRBD1. V lost 4 bases, J lost 5 bases, and 5 bases stayed unmatched. The CDR3 is 13 amino acids. The V gene's germline CDR1 is SQVTM and CDR2 ANQGSEA. CDR3 coding DNA: TGCAGCGTTGGGCAGGGGGCTAAAGATACGCAGTATTTT. Translation: CSVGQGAKDTQYF.

This clone was seen once. The chain joins TRBV11-2 to TRBJ2-1, with 10 positions matching TRBD2. Trimming at V came to 1 base and at J to 4 bases, leaving 13 bases not matched to a gene. There are 19 residues in the CDR3. The germline V gene encodes CDR1 SGHAT and CDR2 FQNNGV. CDR3 bases: TGTGCCAGCAGCTTAGTCAGGGGAGCGGGGACTAGCGCGTACAATGAGCAGTTCTTC. As protein: CASSLVRGAGTSAYNEQFF.

The V and J genes are TRBV5-1 and TRBJ2-5, with TRBD2 matching over 9 bases. The J call may be faulty, since TRBJ2-7 better matches the DNA end. Germline CDR1 SGHRS, CDR2 YFSETQ. CDR3 length equals 14 residues. In nucleotides, the CDR3 is TGCGCCAGCAGCCCGGGGACTAGCTACTACGAGCAGTACTTC. Amino acid sequence: CASSPGTSYYEQYF.

V is TRBV6-5 and J is TRBJ2-7; 9 nucleotides match TRBD1. There are 14 residues in the CDR3. The V and J ends lost 6 bases and 3 bases, in that order; junction bases with no gene match: 6. Germline CDR1 reads MNHEY; CDR2 reads SVGAGI. This CDR3 reads CASRPPGQGYEQYF. For the CDR3, the DNA is TGTGCCAGCAGACCTCCGGGACAGGGCTACGAGCAGTACTTC.